These T cell receptor beta chains were read from a single sample in a study of breast tumors, draining lymph nodes, adjacent tissues. From the multiplex PCR reads, TCRdb called clonotypes with MiXCR, one entry per CDR3 protein. Of about 110,000 distinct CDR3 sequences listed, less than 40% are singletons. What was sequenced was axillary lymph node tissue. These receptors were taken from a female donor with breast cancer. Some clones in this sample may be carry-over from other donors' samples. The CDR3 runs from the conserved cysteine through the conserved F or W. D genes are given only for firm matches. Clone size is not always given. Where it is, it says once, few, many or a class for expanded clones.

DNA | CDR3 | V | size | length | J | D
TGTGCCAGTAGTATCAGCCGAGGAACTCTCCCCTATAATTCACCCCCCCACTTT | CASSISRGTLPYNSPPHF | TRBV19 | many | 18 | TRBJ1-6 | -
TGTGCCAGTCTTATGATTGGGACTAGCGGGAGGGCCTACGAGCAGTACTTC | CASLMIGTSGRAYEQYF | TRBV6-1 | many | 17 | TRBJ2-7 | TRBD2
TGTGCCAGCAGTTTGTCCGGGGAGGCAGATACGCAGTATTTT | CASSLSGEADTQYF | TRBV28 | many | 14 | TRBJ2-3 | -
TGTGCCAGCAGTTACCGCCCCGGGACAGGCCTGAATCAGCCCCAGCATTTT | CASSYRPGTGLNQPQHF | TRBV6-6 | many | 17 | TRBJ1-5 | TRBD1
TGTGCCAGCAGTGACCTAGCGGGGAGCGTCTATGGCTACACCTTC | CASSDLAGSVYGYTF | TRBV2 | - | 15 | TRBJ1-2 | -
TGTGCCAGCAGCGTCGGGACAGCGAAAGAGACCCAGTACTTC | CASSVGTAKETQYF | TRBV7-9 | - | 14 | TRBJ2-5 | TRBD1
TGCAGTGCCAGGGGGGGGGCGGGAGGAAACACCATATATTTT | CSARGGAGGNTIYF | TRBV20-1 | many | 14 | TRBJ1-3 | TRBD1
TGCGCCAGCATGGCAGGGGGGTCCTACAATGAGCAGTTCTTC | CASMAGGSYNEQFF | TRBV5-1 | - | 14 | TRBJ2-1 | -
TGCGCCAGCAGCCAATTCGGGACAGGGGGCACTGGCTACACCTTC | CASSQFGTGGTGYTF | TRBV4-3 | - | 15 | TRBJ1-2 | TRBD1
TGCGCCAGCAGCCAAGATCGGGGCGAGCAGTACTTC | CASSQDRGEQYF | TRBV4-1 | many | 12 | TRBJ2-7 | -
TGTGCCAGCAGCTTGACTAGCGGGAGGAGGGAGCAGTACTTC | CASSLTSGRREQYF | TRBV7-8 | few | 14 | TRBJ2-7 | TRBD2
TGTGCCAGCAGCTCCGGGACAGCCCTACAAGAGACCCAGTACTTC | CASSSGTALQETQYF | TRBV7-2 | - | 15 | TRBJ2-5 | TRBD1
TGCAGTGCTAGACAGGGGGGAGGCGAGCAGTACTTC | CSARQGGGEQYF | TRBV20-1 | - | 12 | TRBJ2-7 | -
TGTGCCAGCAGCGCCCCCGGGACAGGGAGGGAGACCCAGTACTTC | CASSAPGTGRETQYF | TRBV7-9 | many | 15 | TRBJ2-5 | TRBD1
TGTGCCAGTAGTATTCAGGTAGACTATGGCTACACCTTC | CASSIQVDYGYTF | TRBV19 | many | 13 | TRBJ1-2 | -
TGTGCCAGCAGAGATGGGACAGGGGGAAGGGACGAGCAGTACTTC | CASRDGTGGRDEQYF | TRBV2 | many | 15 | TRBJ2-7 | TRBD1
TGTGCCAGCAGCCCGACTAGCGGGAGGGGGGGCTACACCTTC | CASSPTSGRGGYTF | TRBV9 | once | 14 | TRBJ1-2 | -
TGTGCCAGCAGCTCCCCGGGGGCGGGGCAAAAGTCTAGCACAGATACGCAGTATTTT | CASSSPGAGQKSSTDTQYF | TRBV4-2 | many | 19 | TRBJ2-3 | -
TGTGCCAGCAGTCCCGGACAGCTTTATGGCTACACCTTC | CASSPGQLYGYTF | TRBV2 | many | 13 | TRBJ1-2 | -
TGCGCCAGCAGCTCCGGGACAGGGGGTTACGAGCAGTACTTC | CASSSGTGGYEQYF | TRBV5-1 | - | 14 | TRBJ2-7 | TRBD1
TGTGCCAGCAGTCGGGACAGGGAAGGGAAAAATGAGCAGTTCTTC | CASSRDREGKNEQFF | TRBV6-2/TRBV6-3 | many | 15 | TRBJ2-1 | TRBD1
TGCGCCAGCGAGAGGGGGGCTAGCGGAGCCCAAGAGACCCAGTACTTC | CASERGASGAQETQYF | TRBV5-1 | many | 16 | TRBJ2-5 | -
TGCGCCAGCAGCCTCAAGAAATCGTTAGGACAGGGGGCTCAAGGGACTGAAGCTTTCTTT | CASSLKKSLGQGAQGTEAFF | TRBV4-1 | - | 20 | TRBJ1-1 | TRBD1
TGCGCCAGCAGCTTGCGGGACAGGGTCGACGAGCAGTTCTTC | CASSLRDRVDEQFF | TRBV5-1 | many | 14 | TRBJ2-1 | TRBD1
TGTGCCACCAGTGATGGATTCAGATACGAGCAGTACTTC | CATSDGFRYEQYF | TRBV24-1 | - | 13 | TRBJ2-7 | -
TGTGCCAGCAGCTTGGGACAGGGAGCCTACGAGCAGTACTTC | CASSLGQGAYEQYF | TRBV5-5 | - | 14 | TRBJ2-7 | TRBD1
TGCAGCGTTGTGAGAGCAGACGCGCAGTATTTT | CSVVRADAQYF | TRBV29-1 | - | 11 | TRBJ2-3 | -
TGTGCCAGCAGCTTCCCAGGTTCCTATGGCTACACCTTC | CASSFPGSYGYTF | TRBV5-8 | many | 13 | TRBJ1-2 | -
TGCGCCAGCAGCCAAGACAACAGTAGAATCGGGATAAGCTCCTACAATGAGCAGTTCTTC | CASSQDNSRIGISSYNEQFF | TRBV4-1 | many | 20 | TRBJ2-1 | -
TGCAGTGCTACCTCCCCGATGGGTTGGGTCAACTATGGCTACACCTTC | CSATSPMGWVNYGYTF | TRBV20-1 | many | 16 | TRBJ1-2 | -
TGCAGTGCTAGTAGTACGGGCGAGAGGAACATTCAGTACTTC | CSASSTGERNIQYF | TRBV20-1 | many | 14 | TRBJ2-4 | -
TGTGCCAGCAGGCGTTCTAGCGGCTCAGAGACCCAGTACTTC | CASRRSSGSETQYF | TRBV12-3/TRBV12-4 | many | 14 | TRBJ2-5 | TRBD2
TGCGCCAGCAGCCAAGGTACGGGACAGCCCTCTATTTTATCCCTCCACTTT | CASSQGTGQPSILSLHF | TRBV4-3 | - | 17 | TRBJ1-6 | TRBD1
TGCAGTGCTAGTCGGCAGGGGGACGAGCAGTACTTC | CSASRQGDEQYF | TRBV20-1 | many | 12 | TRBJ2-7 | TRBD1
TGTGCCAGCAGCCCTGGTAGGAGAAACACCATATATTTT | CASSPGRRNTIYF | TRBV5-6 | many | 13 | TRBJ1-3 | -
TGTGCCAGCAGCCGAAATAGCGGGAGTGTATCCTACAATGAGCAGTTCTTC | CASSRNSGSVSYNEQFF | TRBV11-1 | - | 17 | TRBJ2-1 | TRBD2
TGTGCCAGCAGCTATCCGGGACAGGGGAGCAATGAGCAGTTCTTC | CASSYPGQGSNEQFF | TRBV7-2 | - | 15 | TRBJ2-1 | TRBD1
TGTGCCAGCAGCCAAGATTACGGGAATAACTACGAGCAGTACTTC | CASSQDYGNNYEQYF | TRBV14 | many | 15 | TRBJ2-7 | -
TGTGCCAGCAGCAACAGGGAGACCCAGTACTTC | CASSNRETQYF | TRBV6-1 | many | 11 | TRBJ2-5 | -
TGTGCCAGCAGCGTAGGCGGACAGGCAAACTATGGCTACACCTTC | CASSVGGQANYGYTF | TRBV9 | - | 15 | TRBJ1-2 | TRBD1
TGCGCCAGCAGCTTAAGACAGGGGAGAGAGACCCAGTACTTC | CASSLRQGRETQYF | TRBV5-1 | many | 14 | TRBJ2-5 | TRBD1
TGTGCCAGTAGTATCTCAGCGGAAAAACTGTTTTTT | CASSISAEKLFF | TRBV19 | many | 12 | TRBJ1-4 | -
TGTGCCAGCAGCTTCGCAGGGAGCCGCTCTGGGGCCAGCGTCCTGACTTTC | CASSFAGSRSGASVLTF | TRBV5-4 | - | 17 | TRBJ2-6 | -
TGTGCTAGTGGTTTGGAGGGAATCTATGGCTACACCTTC | CASGLEGIYGYTF | TRBV12-5 | many | 13 | TRBJ1-2 | -
TGCGCCAGCCAAACAGGGGAATATGGAAACACCATATATTTT | CASQTGEYGNTIYF | TRBV5-1 | many | 14 | TRBJ1-3 | TRBD1
TGTGCCAGCAGCTTGGCCTGGAGGGACGGGGATGGCTACACCTTC | CASSLAWRDGDGYTF | TRBV5-6 | many | 15 | TRBJ1-2 | -
TGTGCCAGCAGTGCCGGGACGGACGACCAGCCCCAGCATTTT | CASSAGTDDQPQHF | TRBV25-1 | - | 14 | TRBJ1-5 | -
TGTGCCAGCAGTTACTTTCAGGGGGCCGCTGGATCACCCCTCCACTTT | CASSYFQGAAGSPLHF | TRBV6-2/TRBV6-3 | many | 16 | TRBJ1-6 | TRBD1
TGTGCCAGCAGCTGGTCGGGGGAGGTCTACGAGCAGTACTTC | CASSWSGEVYEQYF | TRBV3-1 | many | 14 | TRBJ2-7 | -
TGTGCCACCCAGACTCGCTACAATACGAATGAGCAGTTCTTC | CATQTRYNTNEQFF | TRBV6-1 | many | 14 | TRBJ2-1 | -
TGCAGCTCAGAGCCGGGCCCCTATGGCTACACCTTC | CSSEPGPYGYTF | TRBV29-1 | - | 12 | TRBJ1-2 | -
TGTGCCAGCGACGGGGGGACTAGCGGGAGAAAGGCCAATGAGCAGTTCTTC | CASDGGTSGRKANEQFF | TRBV9 | many | 17 | TRBJ2-1 | TRBD2
TGCAGTGCTAGAGATCAGAGGGCTAGGGAAGCTTTCTTT | CSARDQRAREAFF | TRBV20-1 | - | 13 | TRBJ1-1 | -